This T cell receptor (beta chain) was found in a study of STAT3 mutations in large granular lymphocyte leukemia. Study-wide results and limits: At least one immunodominant TCR beta clonotype appeared in every T-cell large granular lymphocyte leukemia patient.

Comments on this clone: Its cognate antigen is unknown.

Profiling relied on immunoSEQ multiplex PCR, and the TCRdb table lists in-frame clones only, not all of them. The sample gives 4,500 or so clones, roughly three fifths of which show up once; around three fifths is in the top ten. The source material was peripheral blood mononuclear cells. This receptor was obtained from a male patient aged 50 or older with T-cell large granular lymphocyte leukemia. Some clones in this sample may be carry-over from other donors' samples.

The CDR3 DNA sequence: TGTGCCTTCTCTTTGTCGTTAGAAAAACTGTTTTTT. This codes for CAFSLSLEKLFF. The J gene is TRBJ1-4, the V gene TRBV30; D is undetermined. The CDR3 contains 12 residues. Trimming took 7 bases from V and 8 from J, leaving 14 bases between them. Germline CDR1 GTSNPN, CDR2 SVGIG (reference sequence). The full variable domain, in which reference TRBV30 and TRBJ1-4 provide the parts outside the CDR3, is SQTIHQWPATLVQPVGSPLSLECTVEGTSNPNLYWYRQAAGRGLQLLFYSVGIGQISSEVPQNLSASRPQDRQFILSSKKLLLSDSGFYLCAFSLSLEKLFFGSGTQLSVL.